The 32 T cell receptor beta chains reported below all come from one sample, sequenced in a study of T cells in Graves' hyperthyroidism and ophthalmopathy (dated by TCRdb to about 2019). The receptor library was made with multiplex PCR. Sequencing was performed on an Illumina HiSeq 2000. The TCR beta CDR3 regions were amplified from the RNA transcripts. The TCR CDR3 was subjected to a first round of RT-PCR using the HTBI primer set and the Qiagen OneStep RT-PCR kit. The public reads were run again by TCRdb, first through fastp at Q25 and then through MiXCR, and only productive beta chains were kept. Each CDR3 protein gets just one entry, which takes the most common genes and DNA from the rows behind it. This sample has hundreds of thousands of distinct CDR3 sequences in its table, and about 12% of those were observed once. Less than 10% of the sample rests with the top ten. Sequenced: blood. These receptors were taken from a woman aged 18-29 years with Graves' hyperthyroidism.

The gene calls are TRBV6-1 and TRBJ2-5; 8 bases agree with TRBD2. The CDR3 is 13 amino acids. The V gene's germline CDR1 is MNHNS and CDR2 SASEGT. The V gene end was trimmed by 6 bases and the J gene end by 6 bases; junction bases not matched to a gene: 6. CDR3 loop: CASRGSGEKTQYF. The CDR3 DNA sequence: TGTGCCAGCAGAGGTAGCGGGGAGAAGACCCAGTACTTC.

V gene TRBV4-1 combines with J gene TRBJ1-1; D is undetermined. V lost 1 base and J 3 bases, leaving 12 bases between the germline ends. The CDR3 loop spans 15 amino acids. Per germline, CDR1 MGHRA and CDR2 YSYEKL. The DNA of the CDR3 is TGCGCCAGCAGCCAAGTAGTCGCCCTTCACACTGAAGCTTTCTTT. It specifies CASSQVVALHTEAFF.

The table lists this clonotype with many counts. The chain is built from TRBV7-9 and TRBJ1-5, with D perhaps matching TRBD1 (6 bases). Trimming left V 1 base short and J 11 bases short, with 21 bases between. The CDR3 contains 16 residues. Germline V gene lookup returns CDR1 SEHNR and CDR2 FQNEAQ (reference sequence). The CDR3 spells CASSLGVTGSESAQHF. CDR3 nucleotide sequence: TGTGCCAGCAGCTTAGGTGTCACAGGGTCCGAGTCGGCCCAGCATTTT.

V gene TRBV6-5 combines with J gene TRBJ2-7; D gene unclear. The length of the CDR3 is 13 residues. Deletions cut 2 bases from V and 7 bases from J, with 12 bases between. CDR1 is MNHEY, CDR2 SVGAGI, per germline. For the CDR3, the DNA is TGTGCCAGCAGTTACGTTTCTTTAGGGGAGCAGTACTTC. This sequence encodes CASSYVSLGEQYF.

This clonotype was counted only a few times. The chain employs TRBV5-8 and TRBJ2-1; 11 nucleotides match TRBD1. This CDR3 is built from 15 residues. Germline-derived CDR1 and CDR2 are SGHTS and YDEGEE. V gave up 2 bases and J gave up 3 bases; unmatched junction bases: 1. DNA of the CDR3: TGTGCCAGCAGCTTCGGGACAGGGGGCTACAATGAGCAGTTCTTC. It codes for CASSFGTGGYNEQFF.

In this sample, this clonotype turned up many times. The V call is TRBV7-2, the J call TRBJ1-5; D is possibly TRBD1 (6 bases). The germline V gene encodes CDR1 SGHTA and CDR2 FQGNSA. This CDR3 comprises 16 residues. V lost 1 base to trimming and J lost 3 bases, with 13 bases between them. CDR3 amino acids: CASSLVTGKANQPQHF. The CDR3 region has the DNA TGTGCCAGCAGCTTAGTAACAGGGAAGGCCAATCAGCCCCAGCATTTT.

This clonotype was counted at least ten times. This sequence joins TRBV4-3 and TRBJ2-3, with 9 bases aligning to TRBD1. Germline CDR1 and CDR2: LGHNA and YSLEER. The CDR3 covers 16 residues. J lost 6 bases, V lost 2 bases, and 9 bases had no gene match. The CDR3 bases are TGCGCCAGCAGCCAACTAGGACAGGGGCAAAAGGATACGCAGTATTTT. Translated: CASSQLGQGQKDTQYF.

This clonotype was observed at least ten times. The chain is built from TRBV3-2 and TRBJ1-1. TRBV3-2 is termed a pseudogene. This CDR3 spans 14 amino acids. Here the CDR3 DNA reads TGTGCCAGCAGCCAAGAGGGAGGGTCCCTTGAAGCTTTCTTT. This codes for CASSQEGGSLEAFF.

This clonotype was counted ten times or more. V and J are TRBV7-3 and TRBJ2-1, with D perhaps TRBD2 (6 bases). Germline V lookup: CDR1 SGHTA, CDR2 FQGTGA. The CDR3 consists of 13 residues. V was shortened by 2 bases and J by 8 bases, with 10 bases between the two germline ends. CDR3 in DNA: TGTGCCAGCAGCTTACCTAGCGTGGATGAGCAGTTCTTC. This sequence encodes CASSLPSVDEQFF.

The CDR3 sequence is CASSFGTGIGEQYF. The CDR3 DNA reads TGTGCCAGCAGTTTCGGGACAGGGATAGGGGAGCAGTACTTC. The rearrangement joins TRBV12-3 or TRBV12-4 to TRBJ2-7; 9 bases are shared with TRBD1. V was clipped by 3 bases and J by 7 bases; unmatched bases: 7. The CDR3 loop spans 14 amino acids.

This clonotype was counted many times. J is TRBJ2-1 and V is TRBV28; D is possibly TRBD2 (5 bases). The CDR3 contains 15 residues. Trimming took 7 bases from V and 0 from J, leaving 13 bases between them. Germline lookup yields CDR1 MDHEN and CDR2 SYDVKM. CDR3: CASTPRGSSYNEQFF. The CDR3 coding sequence is TGTGCCAGCACCCCTCGGGGAAGCTCCTACAATGAGCAGTTCTTC.

The V gene is TRBV11-1, the J gene TRBJ2-7, with 9 bases aligning to TRBD1. Germline CDR1 and CDR2: SGHAT and FQDESV (reference sequence). V lost 5 bases and J lost 3; bases outside the gene matches: 8. The CDR3 runs 15 residues. The CDR3: CASSLPPGQGYEQYF. The CDR3 DNA reads TGTGCCAGCAGCCTGCCGCCGGGACAGGGCTACGAGCAGTACTTC.

The sample holds many counts of this clonotype. The chain carries TRBV27 and TRBJ2-4; 8 positions agree with TRBD2. V was pared by 4 bases and J by 0 bases, with 5 bases of the junction left unmatched. Germline V lookup: CDR1 MNHEY, CDR2 SMNVEV (reference sequence). This CDR3 region has 16 residues. The chain's CDR3 is CASSSTSGLAKNIQYF. The CDR3 DNA reads as TGTGCCAGCAGTTCCACTAGCGGACTAGCCAAAAACATTCAGTACTTC.

A few counts support this clonotype. Written as DNA, the CDR3 is TGTGCCAGTAGTCCCCTAGGGGGGGGACGCACTGAAGCTTTCTTT. It codes for CASSPLGGGRTEAFF. The chain links TRBV19 to TRBJ1-1, with D perhaps matching TRBD1 (6 bases). This CDR3 is 15 amino acids long. Trimming stripped 5 bases from V and 4 bases from J, with 17 bases between. Germline V gives CDR1 LNHDA, CDR2 SQIVND (reference sequence).

In this sample, this clonotype turned up many times. V usage is TRBV6-2 or TRBV6-3 and J usage is TRBJ2-7; no definite D call. V was clipped by 5 bases and J by 7 bases, with 9 bases between them. This CDR3 is 11 amino acids long. CDR1 is MNHEY, CDR2 SVGEGT, per germline. CDR3 protein: CASSQRREQYF. CDR3 nucleotide sequence: TGTGCCAGCAGTCAACGACGGGAGCAGTACTTC.

This clonotype was recorded at least ten times. The chain links TRBV10-3 to TRBJ1-2; D is ambiguous. The CDR3 is made up of 12 amino acids. Germline V gene lookup returns CDR1 ENHRY and CDR2 SYGVKD. The V and J ends lost 2 bases and 8 bases respectively, with 9 bases between them. The chain's CDR3 is CAISENGVGYTF. In nucleotides, the CDR3 is TGTGCCATCAGTGAGAATGGGGTCGGCTACACCTTC.

As for this clonotype: With a much larger clone just one base away, this may be a read error. CDR3 in DNA: TGTGCCAGCAGCTCAGTATCTCCGGGGCACAATGAGCAGTTCTTC. This translates into CASSSVSPGHNEQFF. The chain is built from TRBV7-9 and TRBJ2-1; D might be TRBD1 or TRBD2, each matching 5 bases. CDR3 length: 15 amino acids. Trimming left V 4 bases short and J 5 bases short, with 15 bases between. Germline V CDR1 and CDR2: SEHNR, FQNEAQ (reference sequence).

V gene TRBV14 combines with J gene TRBJ2-5; 11 bases align to TRBD2. This CDR3 is 13 amino acids long. The trim removed 6 bases at V and 6 bases at J, leaving 3 bases unmatched. The germline CDR1 and CDR2 sequences are SGHDN and FVKESK. CDR3 amino acids: CASSLTSGKTQYF. The DNA of the CDR3 is TGTGCCAGCAGTCTGACTAGCGGGAAGACCCAGTACTTC.

Ten or more counts support this clonotype. The chain is built from TRBV12-3 or TRBV12-4 and TRBJ1-5, with D possibly matching TRBD1 (6 bases). Trimming left V 6 bases short and J 4 bases short, with 16 bases between. CDR3 size: 15 residues. CDR3 DNA: TGTGCCAGCAGCATGACAGGATCCTTAAATCAGCCCCAGCATTTT. This translates into CASSMTGSLNQPQHF.

This clonotype showed up many times. J is TRBJ1-3 and V is TRBV28; D gene ambiguous. This CDR3 has 18 amino acids. Trimming removed 6 bases at V and 0 bases at J, with 21 bases between. Germline V gene data show CDR1 as MDHEN and CDR2 as SYDVKM. The CDR3 region is CASSPAARRRHSGNTIYF. As DNA, the CDR3 is TGTGCCAGCAGCCCGGCCGCCCGTCGGCGACACTCTGGAAACACCATATATTTT.

This clonotype has only one observation. The chain is built from TRBV3-1 and TRBJ2-7; 8 bases align to TRBD1. Germline V gene sequence: CDR1 LGHDT, CDR2 YNNKEL (reference sequence). The CDR3 totals 16 residues. The V segment lost 4 bases and the J segment 1 base; nucleotides outside the gene matches: 9. CDR3 DNA sequence: TGTGCCAGCAGCCTACTACTTGGACAGGGTTCCTACGAGCAGTACTTC. The encoded protein is CASSLLLGQGSYEQYF.

This clonotype occurred many times. This sequence joins TRBV6-1 and TRBJ1-6; tentatively, D is TRBD1 (6 bases). In germline, CDR1 is MNHNS, CDR2 SASEGT. V was shortened by 6 bases and J by 12 bases, with 18 bases between the two germline ends. The CDR3 sequence is 14 residues long. CDR3 loop: CASRPPGGRRPLHF. CDR3 coding DNA: TGTGCCAGCAGGCCCCCGGGGGGGCGAAGACCCCTCCACTTT.

This clonotype occurred many times. V usage is TRBV5-8 and J usage is TRBJ2-7; perhaps TRBD2 as D (6 bases). CDR1 and CDR2 from the germline V gene are SGHTS and YDEGEE. With 6 bases removed from V and 6 bases from J, the gap between germline ends came to 13 bases. The CDR3 sequence is 12 residues long. DNA of the CDR3: TGTGCCAGCACGGGCGGGACCGCCGAGCAGTACTTC. Encoded protein: CASTGGTAEQYF.

The sample holds many counts of this clonotype. The J gene is TRBJ1-5, the V gene TRBV28; 7 bases are shared with TRBD1. The CDR3 spans 16 residues. J was trimmed by 5 bases and V by 3 bases; bases with no gene match: 10. Germline lookup yields CDR1 MDHEN and CDR2 SYDVKM. This CDR3 reads CASSFPQGGGYQPQHF. CDR3 coding DNA: TGTGCCAGCAGTTTCCCCCAGGGGGGGGGTTATCAGCCCCAGCATTTT.

This clonotype has ten or more counts. The chain couples TRBV3-1 to TRBJ1-1; 8 bases align to TRBD1. V was clipped by 1 base and J by 7 bases; unmatched bases: 5. The CDR3 covers 14 residues. CDR1 LGHDT and CDR2 YNNKEL come from the germline V gene (reference sequence). This CDR3 reads CASSQGTGGIEAFF. The CDR3 DNA reads as TGTGCCAGCAGCCAAGGAACAGGGGGTATTGAAGCTTTCTTT.

This clonotype was observed once. This chain connects TRBV12-3 or TRBV12-4 to TRBJ2-1; 8 bases line up with TRBD2. The CDR3 is 15 amino acids. V was pared by 7 bases and J by 3 bases, with 8 bases of the junction left unmatched. CDR3 DNA sequence: TGTGCCAGCACCCCGGGGGGGTCTTTCTACAATGAGCAGTTCTTC. Amino acids: CASTPGGSFYNEQFF.

This clonotype was picked up many times. This rearrangement joins TRBV2 to TRBJ1-2; TRBD1 matches at 9 bases. Germline CDR1 reads SNHLY; CDR2 reads FYNNEI. V dropped 4 bases and J dropped 4; count of bases not matched to a gene: 7. This CDR3 region has 15 residues. CDR3 nucleotides: TGTGCCAGCAGTGGACAGGGGGGAGTTGGCTATGGCTACACCTTC. This sequence encodes CASSGQGGVGYGYTF.

This clonotype showed up many times. The CDR3 loop reads CASSSRTGLVGYGYTF. The DNA for the CDR3 is TGTGCCAGCAGTTCCCGGACAGGCCTTGTAGGCTATGGCTACACCTTC. The J gene is TRBJ1-2, the V gene TRBV28; TRBD1 agrees at 7 bases. V gave up 4 bases and J gave up 4 bases; unmatched junction bases: 12. CDR3 length equals 16 residues. CDR1 and CDR2 (germline): MDHEN, SYDVKM.

This clonotype has just a few counts. One end of the junction fails to match germline, which may point to a read error. The chain is built from TRBV4-2 and TRBJ2-2; D remains ambiguous. This CDR3 is built from 16 residues. The germline V gene has CDR1 LGHNA and CDR2 YNFKEQ. CDR3 amino acids: CASGQVTAHPTGELFF. Here the CDR3 DNA reads TGTGCCAGCGGCCAGGTTACCGCACATCCCACCGGGGAGCTGTTTTTT.

There are many counts of this clonotype. This chain uses TRBV7-9 with TRBJ2-3; weak D call: TRBD2 (6 bases). With 1 base removed from V and 0 bases from J, the gap between germline ends came to 11 bases. The CDR3 extends over 16 amino acids. Germline V CDR1 and CDR2: SEHNR, FQNEAQ (reference sequence). CDR3 in amino acids: CASSLDAGTSTDTQYF. CDR3 DNA sequence: TGTGCCAGCAGCTTAGATGCGGGAACTAGCACAGATACGCAGTATTTT.

The gene calls are TRBV20-1 and TRBJ2-1; 15 bases map to TRBD2. Per germline, CDR1 DFQATT and CDR2 SNEGSKA (reference sequence). With V trimmed by 6 bases and J by 9 bases, 3 bases remained unmatched. This CDR3 has 13 residues. The CDR3 is CSAKGLAGGEQFF. CDR3 DNA: TGCAGTGCAAAGGGACTAGCGGGAGGTGAGCAGTTCTTC.

This clonotype was recorded many times. V is TRBV28 and J is TRBJ2-3; 8 bases are a match to TRBD1. The germline V gene has CDR1 MDHEN and CDR2 SYDVKM. The trim removed 2 bases at V and 6 bases at J, leaving 7 bases unmatched. The CDR3 runs 15 residues. This CDR3 reads CASSLEQGAHDTQYF. Written as DNA, the CDR3 is TGTGCCAGCAGTTTAGAGCAGGGGGCGCATGATACGCAGTATTTT.